This is a list of T cell receptor beta chains from one sample in a study of blood T cell repertoires in COVID-19. Some clones are missing from TCRdb's copy, which holds only in-frame ones; the method was immunoSEQ multiplex PCR. The repertoire holds approximately 290,000 clones, with around 90% as singletons. The sequenced material came from PBMCs or T cells enriched from blood (not recorded which). The receptor source for this set is a woman in her twenties or thirties who had recovered from COVID-19. Each CDR3 is given with its conserved first and last residue. The order of the fields is clone size, CDR3 length, J gene, D gene, V gene, CDR3 protein, CDR3 DNA. D genes are given only for firm matches. Clone size is shown for a subset of rows, as once, few, many or a class of expanded clone.

once,14,TRBJ2-5,TRBD1,TRBV19,CASSTRTGSETQYF,TGTGCCAGTAGTACCAGGACAGGCAGTGAGACCCAGTACTTC
-,15,TRBJ2-7,-,TRBV5-6,CASSLGPGEPYEQYF,TGTGCCAGCAGCTTGGGTCCCGGGGAACCCTACGAGCAGTACTTC
-,21,TRBJ2-1,TRBD1,TRBV28,CASSFGTGVVWRAPLDHEQFF,TGTGCCAGCAGTTTTGGGACAGGGGTAGTCTGGAGGGCCCCGTTGGACCATGAGCAGTTCTTC
-,17,TRBJ2-5,-,TRBV7-3,CASSLTGGGLNHETQYF,TGTGCCAGCAGCTTAACCGGTGGGGGACTTAATCACGAGACCCAGTACTTC
-,16,TRBJ2-3,TRBD2,TRBV7-9,CASSLALAGGRDTQYF,TGTGCCAGCAGCTTAGCACTAGCGGGAGGGAGAGATACGCAGTATTTT
-,18,TRBJ1-4,-,TRBV7-3,CASASRGLPGSTNEKLFF,TGTGCCAGCGCGTCACGAGGCCTACCTGGGAGCACTAATGAAAAACTGTTTTTT
-,13,TRBJ2-5,-,TRBV18,CASSPPGLETQYF,TGTGCCAGCTCACCTCCGGGACTAGAGACCCAGTACTTC
-,14,TRBJ2-1,-,TRBV27,CASSLRTDYNEQFF,TGTGCCAGCAGTTTACGGACAGACTACAATGAGCAGTTCTTC
-,16,TRBJ1-6,-,TRBV2,CASSKTGIDRNSPLHF,TGTGCCAGCAGCAAGACAGGAATCGACCGTAATTCACCCCTCCACTTT
-,20,TRBJ2-3,TRBD2,TRBV4-2,CASSQEAPSGLAGGADTQYF,TGTGCCAGCAGCCAAGAGGCCCCCTCGGGACTAGCGGGAGGGGCAGATACGCAGTATTTT
-,14,TRBJ2-2,-,TRBV3-1/TRBV3-2,CASSQGTRPGELFF,TGTGCCAGCAGCCAAGGAACTAGACCCGGGGAGCTGTTTTTT
-,16,TRBJ2-1,-,TRBV29-1,CSVDGEGGSAYNEQFF,TGCAGCGTTGATGGGGAGGGGGGGAGCGCCTACAATGAGCAGTTCTTC
-,14,TRBJ1-2,-,TRBV21-1,CASSVAGTGDGYTF,TGTGCCAGCAGCGTCGCCGGGACAGGGGATGGCTACACCTTC
-,15,TRBJ2-3,TRBD2,TRBV5-6,CASRDSGRATDTQYF,TGTGCCAGCAGGGATAGCGGGAGAGCCACAGATACGCAGTATTTT
-,14,TRBJ2-1,TRBD2,TRBV2,CASSVSGRANEQFF,TGTGCCAGCAGTGTTAGCGGGAGGGCCAATGAGCAGTTCTTC
-,16,TRBJ2-7,TRBD2,TRBV28,CASIQGGTKNSYEQYF,TGTGCCAGCATCCAGGGTGGGACTAAAAACTCCTACGAGCAGTACTTC
-,14,TRBJ2-7,-,TRBV24-1,CATSGKDSSYEQYF,TGTGCCACCAGTGGCAAGGACTCCTCCTACGAGCAGTACTTC
-,14,TRBJ1-5,TRBD1,TRBV19,CASSGTGANQPQHF,TGTGCCAGTAGTGGGACAGGGGCTAATCAGCCCCAGCATTTT
-,14,TRBJ2-7,-,TRBV9,CASSVEGRRDEQYF,TGTGCCAGCAGCGTAGAGGGGAGGAGGGACGAGCAGTACTTC
-,13,TRBJ2-7,-,TRBV5-5,CASSLAGANEQYF,TGTGCCAGCAGCTTGGCAGGGGCCAACGAGCAGTACTTC
-,16,TRBJ1-4,-,TRBV5-4,CASSSEPRQEREKLFF,TGTGCCAGCAGCTCCGAACCCAGACAGGAGAGGGAAAAACTGTTTTTT
-,14,TRBJ2-3,-,TRBV28,CASYGSGWEDTQYF,TGTGCCAGCTACGGAAGCGGGTGGGAAGATACGCAGTATTTT
once,14,TRBJ1-5,-,TRBV30,CAWHPGGGGQPQHF,TGTGCCTGGCACCCCGGGGGGGGTGGTCAGCCCCAGCATTTT
-,13,TRBJ2-7,TRBD2,TRBV27,CASSPGLNYEQYF,TGTGCCAGCAGTCCGGGACTAAATTACGAGCAGTACTTC
-,15,TRBJ1-1,-,TRBV28,CASSLGELPNTEAFF,TGTGCCAGCAGTTTAGGGGAGCTTCCGAACACTGAAGCTTTCTTT
-,15,TRBJ1-3,-,TRBV7-9,CASSLTPGSGNTIYF,TGTGCCAGCAGCTTAACTCCGGGGTCTGGAAACACCATATATTTT
-,16,TRBJ2-1,TRBD2,TRBV6-5,CASSYSRLAGVNEQFF,TGTGCCAGCAGTTACTCGAGGCTAGCGGGAGTTAATGAGCAGTTCTTC
-,13,TRBJ1-1,TRBD1,TRBV12-3/TRBV12-4,CATCLTGYTEAFF,TGTGCCACCTGCCTGACAGGGTACACTGAAGCTTTCTTT
-,15,TRBJ1-1,TRBD1,TRBV6-2/TRBV6-3,CASSYGTAMNTEAFF,TGTGCCAGCAGTTACGGGACAGCCATGAACACTGAAGCTTTCTTT
-,14,TRBJ2-7,TRBD2,TRBV4-3,CASSPGTSGREQYF,TGCGCCAGCAGCCCGGGGACTAGCGGGAGGGAGCAGTACTTC
-,16,TRBJ1-3,-,TRBV7-6,CASSLLGGFSGNTIYF,TGTGCCAGCAGCTTGCTTGGTGGCTTCTCTGGAAACACCATATATTTT
-,15,TRBJ1-3,-,TRBV15,CATSRVGVSGNTIYF,TGTGCCACCAGCAGAGTAGGGGTGTCTGGAAACACCATATATTTT
-,13,TRBJ1-1,-,TRBV18,CASSPTYPPEAFF,TGTGCCAGCTCACCAACTTATCCCCCTGAAGCTTTCTTT
-,16,TRBJ2-1,TRBD2,TRBV4-3,CASSQEAGASYNEQFF,TGCGCCAGCAGCCAAGAAGCGGGAGCCTCCTACAATGAGCAGTTCTTC
-,17,TRBJ1-4,TRBD1,TRBV25-1,CASSGSRGGRGNKGLFF,TGTGCCAGCAGTGGTAGCAGAGGTGGCAGGGGGAACAAGGGACTGTTTTTT
-,13,TRBJ1-5,-,TRBV4-1,CASGLGGDQPQHF,TGCGCCAGCGGACTCGGAGGGGATCAGCCCCAGCATTTT
-,15,TRBJ1-3,-,TRBV30,CAWSVGLASGNTIYF,TGTGCCTGGAGTGTTGGGCTTGCCTCTGGAAACACCATATATTTT
-,16,TRBJ2-5,-,TRBV9,CASSVGVGDNQETQYF,TGTGCCAGCAGCGTAGGAGTTGGTGACAACCAAGAGACCCAGTACTTC
-,15,TRBJ2-5,TRBD1,TRBV24-1,CATSDQQGYQETQYF,TGTGCCACCAGTGATCAACAGGGGTACCAAGAGACCCAGTACTTC
-,12,TRBJ1-2,-,TRBV28,CASSTGTYGYTF,TGTGCCAGCAGCACAGGGACCTATGGCTACACCTTC
-,14,TRBJ2-3,-,TRBV9,CASSVGQGTDTQYF,TGTGCCAGCAGCGTAGGACAGGGCACAGATACGCAGTATTTT
-,16,TRBJ2-1,TRBD2,TRBV5-1,CASSSSAGGPDNEQFF,TGCGCCAGCAGCTCGAGTGCGGGAGGGCCGGATAATGAGCAGTTCTTC
few,12,TRBJ1-2,-,TRBV7-2,CASSPGGSGYTF,TGTGCCAGCAGCCCCGGAGGTTCCGGCTACACCTTC
-,16,TRBJ1-1,-,TRBV11-2,CASSLMAGSLRPEAFF,TGTGCCAGCAGCTTAATGGCGGGTTCGTTGAGACCTGAAGCTTTCTTT
-,16,TRBJ2-2,TRBD2,TRBV2,CASLTSGDANTGELFF,TGTGCCAGCCTTACTAGCGGAGACGCGAACACCGGGGAGCTGTTTTTT
-,12,TRBJ2-7,-,TRBV2,CASSEGVYEQYF,TGTGCCAGCAGTGAAGGCGTCTACGAGCAGTACTTC
-,15,TRBJ2-1,TRBD2,TRBV7-2,CASSLAVAGGNEQFF,TGTGCCAGCAGCTTAGCGGTAGCGGGAGGCAATGAGCAGTTCTTC
-,14,TRBJ1-2,-,TRBV28,CASSLDAVDYGYTF,TGTGCCAGCAGTTTAGATGCGGTGGACTATGGCTACACCTTC
-,13,TRBJ1-1,-,TRBV4-3,CASSQDMNTEAFF,TGCGCCAGCAGCCAAGACATGAACACTGAAGCTTTCTTT
-,15,TRBJ1-2,-,TRBV3-1/TRBV3-2,CASSLASQGPYGYTF,TGTGCCAGCAGTTTGGCTTCACAGGGACCCTATGGCTACACCTTC
-,14,TRBJ2-7,TRBD2,TRBV18,CASSPLSSGTEQYF,TGTGCCAGCTCACCACTTTCTAGCGGGACCGAGCAGTACTTC
-,14,TRBJ2-4,-,TRBV7-3,CASSLGAEANIQYF,TGTGCCAGCAGCTTAGGGGCAGAGGCAAACATTCAGTACTTC
once,15,TRBJ2-1,TRBD1,TRBV3-1/TRBV3-2,CASSQDGTGFNEQFF,TGTGCCAGCAGCCAAGACGGGACAGGGTTTAATGAGCAGTTCTTC